The following is a TCR beta chain sequence with its context. What it recognizes is unknown. The source of the sample is a study of T-cell reconstitution after alpha-beta-depleted transplantation in children. CDR1 is LGHNA, CDR2 YSLEER, per germline. This CDR3 comprises 17 residues. The V gene lost 3 bases and the J gene lost 3 bases, with 18 bases spanning the gap. Study-wide results and limits: Some patients owed their high day-60 TCRbeta diversity to surviving recipient T cells and thymic progenitors.

Preparation of the TCRbeta library used unique molecular identifiers. TCRdb reanalysed the PCR reads using MiXCR and keeps one entry per CDR3 protein. The sample has fewer than 700,000 distinct CDR3 sequences; approximately 22% are singletons. Sequenced material: PBMCs, mostly from graft donor cells, taken 360 days after TCRalphabeta/CD19-depleted stem cell transplant. The source is a boy less than two years old who had a stem cell transplant for acute myeloid leukemia, so the T cells may come from the graft donor. This chain uses TRBV4-3 with TRBJ2-1, with D perhaps TRBD1 or TRBD2 (5 bases each). The CDR3 region is CASSQALGRTNYNEQFF. The CDR3 DNA sequence: TGCGCCAGCAGCCAGGCCCTGGGACGTACGAACTACAATGAGCAGTTCTTC.